Included here is one T cell receptor (beta chain) sequence, with context. Its antigen is as yet unknown. These data are taken from a study of T-cell memory formation after mild COVID-19. Across the whole study: The two donors had largely donor-specific TCR clusters.

Findings and limits, study-wide: CD4/CD8 balance characterized clones contracting day 15 to 85, and CD4+ skew characterized later expanders. Second-wave clones with a day 37 peak had unconfirmed SARS-CoV-2 specificity.

The trim removed 3 bases at V and 1 base at J, leaving 6 bases unmatched. This CDR3 has 15 amino acids. CDR1 and CDR2 from the germline V gene are SGDLS and YYNGEE. 5'RACE with constant-segment primers built TCRalpha and TCRbeta cDNA libraries with UMIs. In TCRdb, the 5' RACE reads were re-called with MiXCR into one record per CDR3 protein. The sample contains over 400,000 distinct CDR3 sequences, about 22% of which appear only once. The clonotype comes from an adult woman who had mild COVID-19 (a few samples of this study predate the infection). Cell type and time point are not known. The sequenced material came from PBMCs or a T cell subset sorted from them (not recorded which). V gene TRBV9 combines with J gene TRBJ1-1, with 7 bases aligning to TRBD1. The DNA of the CDR3 is TGTGCCAGCAGCGAGGGGACAGTTGGGAACACTGAAGCTTTCTTT. Amino acids: CASSEGTVGNTEAFF. Full variable domain (remainder filled in from reference TRBV9 and TRBJ1-1): DSGVTQTPKHLITATGQRVTLRCSPRSGDLSVYWYQQSLDQGLQFLIQYYNGEERAKGNILERFSAQQFPDLHSELNLSSLELGDSALYFCASSEGTVGNTEAFFGQGTRLTVV.